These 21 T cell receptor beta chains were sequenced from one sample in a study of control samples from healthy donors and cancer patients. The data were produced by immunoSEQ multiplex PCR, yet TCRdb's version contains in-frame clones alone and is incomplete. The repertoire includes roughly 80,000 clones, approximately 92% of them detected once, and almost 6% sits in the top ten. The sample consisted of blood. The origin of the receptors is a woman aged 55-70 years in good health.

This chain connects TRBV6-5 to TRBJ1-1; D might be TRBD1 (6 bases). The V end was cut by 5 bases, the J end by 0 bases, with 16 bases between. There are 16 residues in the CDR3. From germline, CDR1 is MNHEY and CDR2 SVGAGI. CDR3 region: CASSNWGRSLNTEAFF. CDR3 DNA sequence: TGTGCCAGCAGTAACTGGGGGCGGTCTCTGAACACTGAAGCTTTCTTT.

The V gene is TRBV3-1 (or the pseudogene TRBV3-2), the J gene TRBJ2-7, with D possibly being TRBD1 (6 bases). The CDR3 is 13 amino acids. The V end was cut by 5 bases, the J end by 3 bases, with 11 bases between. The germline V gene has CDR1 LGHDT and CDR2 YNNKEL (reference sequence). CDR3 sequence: CASSLGRGYEQYF. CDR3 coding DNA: TGTGCCAGCAGCTTGGGCAGGGGCTACGAGCAGTACTTC.

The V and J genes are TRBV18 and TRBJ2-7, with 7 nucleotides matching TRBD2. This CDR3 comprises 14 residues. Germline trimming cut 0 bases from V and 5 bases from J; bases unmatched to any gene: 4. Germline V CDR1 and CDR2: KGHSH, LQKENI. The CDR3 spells CASSPPGGSDEQYF. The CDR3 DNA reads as TGTGCCAGCTCACCACCGGGGGGGTCGGACGAGCAGTACTTC.

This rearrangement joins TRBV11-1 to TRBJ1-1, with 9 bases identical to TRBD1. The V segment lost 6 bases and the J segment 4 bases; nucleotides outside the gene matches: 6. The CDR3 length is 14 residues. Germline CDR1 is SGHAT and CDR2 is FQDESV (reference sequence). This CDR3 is CASSYRQGGTEAFF. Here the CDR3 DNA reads TGTGCCAGCAGTTATAGACAGGGGGGCACTGAAGCTTTCTTT.

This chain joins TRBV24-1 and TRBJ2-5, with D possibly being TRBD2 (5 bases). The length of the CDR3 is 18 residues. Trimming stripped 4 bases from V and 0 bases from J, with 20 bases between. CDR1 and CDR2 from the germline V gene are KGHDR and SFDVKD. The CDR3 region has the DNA TGTGCCACCAGTGACCCCGGCGGAAGCGGAAATTACCAAGAGACCCAGTACTTC. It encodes CATSDPGGSGNYQETQYF.

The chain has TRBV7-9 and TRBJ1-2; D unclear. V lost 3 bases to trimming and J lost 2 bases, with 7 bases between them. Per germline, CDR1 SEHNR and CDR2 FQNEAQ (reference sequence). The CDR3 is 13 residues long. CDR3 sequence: CASSFGTNYGYTF. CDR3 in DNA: TGTGCCAGCAGCTTTGGCACCAACTATGGCTACACCTTC.

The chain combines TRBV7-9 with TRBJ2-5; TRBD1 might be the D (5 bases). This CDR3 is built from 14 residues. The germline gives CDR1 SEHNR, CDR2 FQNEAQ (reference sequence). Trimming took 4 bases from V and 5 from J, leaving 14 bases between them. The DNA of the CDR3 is TGTGCCAGCAGCTCACTGGACAAAAGGGAGACCCAGTACTTC. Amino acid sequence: CASSSLDKRETQYF.

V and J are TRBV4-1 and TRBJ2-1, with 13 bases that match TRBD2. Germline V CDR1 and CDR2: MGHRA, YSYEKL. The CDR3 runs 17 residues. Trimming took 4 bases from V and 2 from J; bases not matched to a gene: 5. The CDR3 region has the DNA TGCGCCAGCAGCCGCGGACTAGCGGGAGTTGCCTACAATGAGCAGTTCTTC. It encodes CASSRGLAGVAYNEQFF.

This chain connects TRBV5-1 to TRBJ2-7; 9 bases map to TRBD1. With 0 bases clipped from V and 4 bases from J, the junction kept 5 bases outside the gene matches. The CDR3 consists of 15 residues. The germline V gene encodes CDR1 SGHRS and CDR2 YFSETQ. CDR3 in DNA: TGCGCCAGCAGCTTGGAAGGGACAGGGATTTACGAGCAGTACTTC. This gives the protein CASSLEGTGIYEQYF.

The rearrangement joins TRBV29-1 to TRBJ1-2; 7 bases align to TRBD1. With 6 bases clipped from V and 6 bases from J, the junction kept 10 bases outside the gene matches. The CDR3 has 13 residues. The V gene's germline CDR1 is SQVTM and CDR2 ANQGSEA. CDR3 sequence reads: CSVEAGTADGYTF. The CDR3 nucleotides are TGCAGCGTCGAGGCCGGGACAGCAGATGGCTACACCTTC.

The CDR3, as DNA: TGTGCCAGCAGTGATTCAGGCCAGGTAGAAAACGAGCAGTACTTC. Its translation is CASSDSGQVENEQYF. The chain carries TRBV2 and TRBJ2-7; D unresolved. Between the trimmed V and J ends, which lost 3 bases and 5 bases, there was a span of 17 bases. The germline CDR1 and CDR2 sequences are SNHLY and FYNNEI. This CDR3 spans 15 amino acids.

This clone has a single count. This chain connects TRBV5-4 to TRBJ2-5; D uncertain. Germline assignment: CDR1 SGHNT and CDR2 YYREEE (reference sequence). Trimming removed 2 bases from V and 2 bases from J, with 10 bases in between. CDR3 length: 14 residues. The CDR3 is CASSLGIGQETQYF. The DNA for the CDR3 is TGTGCCAGCAGCTTAGGGATAGGACAAGAGACCCAGTACTTC.

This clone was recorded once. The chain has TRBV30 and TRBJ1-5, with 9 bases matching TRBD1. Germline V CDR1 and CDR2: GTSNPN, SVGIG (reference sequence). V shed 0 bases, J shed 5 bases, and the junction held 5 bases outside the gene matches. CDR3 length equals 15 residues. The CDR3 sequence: CAWSVRTGVYQPQHF. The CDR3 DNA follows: TGTGCCTGGAGTGTACGGACAGGGGTTTATCAGCCCCAGCATTTT.

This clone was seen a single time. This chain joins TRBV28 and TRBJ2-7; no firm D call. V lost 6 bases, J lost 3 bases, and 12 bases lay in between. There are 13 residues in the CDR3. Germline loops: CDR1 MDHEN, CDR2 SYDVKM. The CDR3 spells CASSQQEFYEQYF. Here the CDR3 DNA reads TGTGCCAGCAGCCAGCAGGAGTTCTACGAGCAGTACTTC.

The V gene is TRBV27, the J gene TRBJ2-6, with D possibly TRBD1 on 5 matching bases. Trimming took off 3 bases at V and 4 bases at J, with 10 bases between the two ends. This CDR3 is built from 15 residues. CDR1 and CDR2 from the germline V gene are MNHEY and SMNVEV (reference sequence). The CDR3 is CASSLGRPGANVLTF. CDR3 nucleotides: TGTGCCAGCAGTTTGGGGCGTCCGGGGGCCAACGTCCTGACTTTC.

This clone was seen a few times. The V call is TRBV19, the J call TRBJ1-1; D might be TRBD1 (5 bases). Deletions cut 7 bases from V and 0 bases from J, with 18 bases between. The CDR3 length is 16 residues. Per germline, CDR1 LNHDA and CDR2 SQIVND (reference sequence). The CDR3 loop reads CASTKGAGRMNTEAFF. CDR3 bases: TGTGCCAGTACCAAAGGGGCTGGACGTATGAACACTGAAGCTTTCTTT.

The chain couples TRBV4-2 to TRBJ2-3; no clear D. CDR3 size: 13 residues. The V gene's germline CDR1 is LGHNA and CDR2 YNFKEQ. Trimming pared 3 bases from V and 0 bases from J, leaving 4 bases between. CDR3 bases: TGTGCCAGCAGCCAGACAAGCACAGATACGCAGTATTTT. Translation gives CASSQTSTDTQYF.

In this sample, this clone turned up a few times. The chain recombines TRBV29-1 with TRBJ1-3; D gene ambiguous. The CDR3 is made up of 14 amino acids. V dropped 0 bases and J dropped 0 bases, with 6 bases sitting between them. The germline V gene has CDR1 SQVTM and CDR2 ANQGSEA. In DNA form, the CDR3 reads TGCAGCGTTGAAGAGTGGGGCTCTGGAAACACCATATATTTT. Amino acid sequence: CSVEEWGSGNTIYF.

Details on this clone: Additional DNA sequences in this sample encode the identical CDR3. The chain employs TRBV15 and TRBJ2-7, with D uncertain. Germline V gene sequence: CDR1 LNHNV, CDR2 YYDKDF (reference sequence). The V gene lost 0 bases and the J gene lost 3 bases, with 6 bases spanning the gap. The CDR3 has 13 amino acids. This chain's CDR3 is CATSREVDYEQYF. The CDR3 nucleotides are TGTGCCACCAGCAGAGAGGTAGACTACGAGCAGTACTTC.

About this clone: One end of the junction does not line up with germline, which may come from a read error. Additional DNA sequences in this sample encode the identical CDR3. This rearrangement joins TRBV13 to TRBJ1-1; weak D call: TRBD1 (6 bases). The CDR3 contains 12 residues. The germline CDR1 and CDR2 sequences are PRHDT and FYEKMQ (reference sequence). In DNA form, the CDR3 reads TGTGCCAGCAGCCTAGGAGCAGGGGATGCTTTCTTT. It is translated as CASSLGAGDAFF.

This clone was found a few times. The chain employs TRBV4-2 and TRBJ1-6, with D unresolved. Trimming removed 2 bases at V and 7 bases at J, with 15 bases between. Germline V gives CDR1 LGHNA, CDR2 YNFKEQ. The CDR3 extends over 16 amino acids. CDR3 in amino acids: CASSQSERRANSPLHF. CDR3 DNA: TGTGCCAGCAGCCAAAGCGAGCGACGGGCAAATTCACCCCTCCACTTT.